This TCR beta chain was identified during a study of blood T cells in healthy people across ages. A sample-barcoded 5' primer and a J-beta primer mix were used in a second PCR of roughly 6 to 11 cycles. Each sample yielded at least 2.5 million CDR3-containing paired-end reads. Each CDR3 protein is one row after TCRdb ran MiXCR on the 5' RACE reads. The table includes approximately 1,700,000 distinct CDR3 sequences, about two fifths detected once. This clonotype showed up just a few times. CDR3 length: 19 residues. V shed 2 bases and J shed 7 bases, with 27 bases lying between them. The germline gives CDR1 MNHEY, CDR2 SVGAGI.

The sample was blood. The chain joins TRBV6-5 to TRBJ2-4, with D possibly called TRBD1 or TRBD2 (5 bases each). The clonotype originates from a human donor in good health. The CDR3 loop reads CASSYVMGDRARIGNIQYF. The CDR3 nucleotides are TGTGCCAGCAGTTACGTTATGGGGGATAGGGCACGTATTGGTAACATTCAGTACTTC.